The 23 T cell receptor beta chains listed next were all sequenced from one sample in a study of identical twins. Each CDR3 protein is one row after TCRdb ran MiXCR on the 5' RACE reads. The sample contains 400,000 to 500,000 distinct CDR3 sequences, around a sixth of which appear only once. The sequencing sample was made of naive T cells sorted from blood. The receptors stem from a man between 50 and 59 years old in good health.

In this sample, this clonotype turned up many times. The V call is TRBV20-1, the J call TRBJ1-4; D call uncertain. The CDR3 runs to 14 residues. Trimming pared 4 bases from V and 5 bases from J, leaving 14 bases between. Germline assignment: CDR1 DFQATT and CDR2 SNEGSKA (reference sequence). CDR3 protein: CSAKDAIVNEKLFF. CDR3 sequence (DNA): TGCAGTGCTAAGGACGCGATTGTAAATGAAAAACTGTTTTTT.

This clonotype was detected a few times. This chain uses TRBV28 with TRBJ2-7, with unresolved D. Germline CDR1 is MDHEN and CDR2 is SYDVKM. The CDR3 covers 12 residues. V lost 6 bases to trimming and J lost 2 bases, with 8 bases between them. CDR3 sequence reads: CASRVGTYEQYF. In DNA form, the CDR3 reads TGTGCCAGCAGGGTCGGAACCTACGAGCAGTACTTC.

The chain combines TRBV15 with TRBJ2-2; tentative D call: TRBD1 (6 bases). CDR1 and CDR2 (germline): LNHNV, YYDKDF (reference sequence). The V end was cut by 2 bases, the J end by 5 bases, with 18 bases between. The length of the CDR3 is 17 residues. In DNA form, the CDR3 reads TGTGCCACCAGCAGAAATTACGGCAGGGGATGGACCGGGGAGCTGTTTTTT. Its translation is CATSRNYGRGWTGELFF.

This clonotype was counted a few times. The gene calls are TRBV27 and TRBJ2-7; TRBD2 matches 7 bases. Germline lookup yields CDR1 MNHEY and CDR2 SMNVEV (reference sequence). The CDR3 is 16 amino acids. V lost 1 base to trimming and J lost 4 bases; unmatched junction nucleotides: 10. The CDR3 sequence: CASSLLVGGGEYEQYF. The CDR3 coding sequence is TGTGCCAGCAGTTTATTAGTGGGCGGGGGAGAGTACGAGCAGTACTTC.

Many counts were recorded for this clonotype. This chain links TRBV5-1 with TRBJ1-5, with 8 positions matching TRBD1. This CDR3 comprises 15 residues. In germline, CDR1 is SGHRS, CDR2 YFSETQ. V gave up 0 bases and J gave up 3 bases; unmatched junction bases: 2. The CDR3 is CASSLGDRNNQPQHF. CDR3 bases: TGCGCCAGCAGCTTGGGGGACAGGAACAATCAGCCCCAGCATTTT.

This sequence joins TRBV29-1 and TRBJ1-1, with a weak D call TRBD1 (6 bases). The CDR3 loop spans 11 amino acids. The V gene's germline CDR1 is SQVTM and CDR2 ANQGSEA. The CDR3 DNA reads TGCACAATCTGGGTCCAGGGGCAAGCTTTCTTT. Protein product: CTIWVQGQAFF. The variable domain in full, completed from reference TRBV29-1 and TRBJ1-1, reads SAVISQKPSRDICQRGTSLTIQCQVDSQVTMMFWYRQQPGQSLTLIATANQGSEATYESGFVIDKFPISRPNLTFSTLTVSNMSPEDSSIYLCTIWVQGQAFFGQGTRLTVV.

This clonotype occurred a few times. This chain joins TRBV4-2 and TRBJ2-5; TRBD2 aligns across 9 bases. V shed 5 bases and J 5 bases; nucleotides not matched to a gene: 6. The germline V gene encodes CDR1 LGHNA and CDR2 YNFKEQ. This CDR3 region has 14 residues. CDR3 loop: CASSSGTSRETQYF. As DNA, the CDR3 is TGTGCCAGCAGCTCCGGGACTAGCCGTGAGACCCAGTACTTC.

The CDR3: CAIKGDSTDTQYF. CDR3 in DNA: TGTGCCATCAAAGGGGACAGCACAGATACGCAGTATTTT. V usage is TRBV10-3 and J usage is TRBJ2-3; D tentatively reads TRBD1 or TRBD2 (5 bases each). Germline CDR1 and CDR2: ENHRY and SYGVKD. The V end was cut by 7 bases, the J end by 0 bases, with 8 bases between. The length of the CDR3 is 13 residues.

There are a few counts of this clonotype. The rearrangement links TRBV12-3 or TRBV12-4 to TRBJ1-6, with a tentative D call TRBD1 (6 bases). V was pared by 0 bases and J by 2 bases, with 11 bases between. This CDR3 region has 17 residues. CDR3 protein: CASSLAHGGPYNSPLHF. In DNA, the CDR3 is TGTGCCAGCAGTTTAGCGCATGGGGGGCCCTATAATTCACCCCTCCACTTT.

This clonotype was observed a single time. V usage is TRBV20-1 and J usage is TRBJ2-7; TRBD1 matches 7 bases. Trimming cost V 4 bases and J 12 bases; bases outside gene matches: 15. The CDR3 contains 13 residues. CDR1 is DFQATT, CDR2 SNEGSKA, per germline (reference sequence). DNA for the CDR3: TGCAGTGCTAAGACAGGGATAGGTCCCAGCAGGTACTTC. Translated: CSAKTGIGPSRYF.

The count of this clonotype is one. This sequence joins TRBV28 and TRBJ2-7; D unclear. Germline loops: CDR1 MDHEN, CDR2 SYDVKM. V dropped 1 base and J dropped 9 bases, with 10 bases sitting between them. CDR3 length equals 12 residues. The chain's CDR3 is CASSLFESAQYF. The CDR3 DNA reads TGTGCCAGCAGTTTATTTGAGTCTGCGCAGTACTTC.

The chain recombines TRBV4-2 with TRBJ2-1; D is ambiguous. The CDR3 consists of 18 residues. Germline V lookup: CDR1 LGHNA, CDR2 YNFKEQ. The ends were cut back, 2 bases at V and 4 bases at J, with 21 bases in the middle. CDR3 DNA sequence: TGTGCCAGCAGCCAACCGGATACGACAAATGGCGATTACAATGAGCAGTTCTTC. Translated: CASSQPDTTNGDYNEQFF.

The chain joins TRBV27 to TRBJ2-1; D is uncertain. V was cut by 5 bases and J by 6 bases, with 17 bases left in between. Per the germline V gene, CDR1 is MNHEY and CDR2 is SMNVEV (reference sequence). This CDR3 is 15 amino acids long. CDR3 nucleotide sequence: TGTGCCAGCAGTGTCATCAGTGGGGTTATCAATGAGCAGTTCTTC. Protein sequence: CASSVISGVINEQFF.

The table lists this clonotype with a few counts. The genes are TRBV12-3 or TRBV12-4 and TRBJ2-7; 7 bases align to TRBD1. The CDR3 has 13 amino acids. V trimming: 6 bases; J trimming: 6 bases; junction bases outside the gene matches: 8. The CDR3, as DNA: TGTGCCAGCAGACGAACAGGGGTGGGCGAGCAGTACTTC. Translating gives CASRRTGVGEQYF.

The table lists this clonotype with a few counts. The J gene is TRBJ1-3, the V gene TRBV4-2, with D tentatively TRBD1 (5 bases). This CDR3 region has 16 residues. V shed 4 bases and J shed 4 bases, with 17 bases lying between them. CDR1 LGHNA and CDR2 YNFKEQ come from the germline V gene. DNA of the CDR3: TGTGCCAGCAGCCCAGTAACGGACCAGGGAGGAAACACCATATATTTT. Its translation: CASSPVTDQGGNTIYF.

This clonotype was seen many times. The chain links TRBV11-2 to TRBJ2-7; no definite D call. V gave up 3 bases and J gave up 5 bases, with 11 bases separating them. The CDR3 has 13 residues. CDR1 is SGHAT and CDR2 is FQNNGV in the germline V gene. This chain's CDR3 is CASSFGSIDEQYF. The CDR3 DNA follows: TGTGCCAGCAGCTTTGGTAGTATCGACGAGCAGTACTTC.

The chain combines TRBV12-3 or TRBV12-4 with TRBJ2-6; D not certain. Trimming removed 7 bases at V and 3 bases at J, with 10 bases between. The length of the CDR3 is 14 residues. The CDR3 loop is CASKPHDGANVLTF. The CDR3 nucleotides read TGTGCCAGCAAACCCCACGATGGGGCCAACGTCCTGACTTTC.

This clonotype was detected ten times or more. This chain connects TRBV6-1 to TRBJ2-2; 10 bases fit TRBD1. The J segment lost 8 bases and the V segment lost 5 bases, leaving 8 bases of the junction unmatched. This CDR3 is 15 amino acids long. Germline V CDR1 and CDR2: MNHNS, SASEGT. CDR3 protein: CASSQSGTGAGELFF. The CDR3 nucleotides are TGTGCCAGCAGTCAATCCGGGACAGGGGCAGGGGAGCTGTTTTTT.

This clonotype was recorded many times. This rearrangement joins TRBV7-9 to TRBJ2-1; either TRBD1 or TRBD2 may fit D (6 bases each). With 5 bases removed from V and 7 bases from J, the gap between germline ends came to 15 bases. Germline V gene sequence: CDR1 SEHNR, CDR2 FQNEAQ (reference sequence). This CDR3 comprises 14 residues. The CDR3 DNA reads TGTGCCAGCAGCGTAGGGGGGATGGGGAATGAGCAGTTCTTC. The encoded protein is CASSVGGMGNEQFF.

This chain uses TRBV7-2 with TRBJ2-5; TRBD2 agrees at 10 bases. Trimming cost V 5 bases and J 2 bases; bases outside gene matches: 11. The CDR3 has 17 residues. Germline values: CDR1 SGHTA, CDR2 FQGNSA. This CDR3 is CASSQRPSGSRQETQYF. The CDR3 nucleotides read TGTGCCAGCAGCCAGAGGCCTAGCGGGAGTAGGCAAGAGACCCAGTACTTC.

Ten or more counts support this clonotype. The chain has TRBV5-5 and TRBJ1-1; no definite D call. The V end lost 4 bases, the J end lost 1 base, and 8 bases lay between the germline ends. CDR3 length: 13 residues. Germline loops: CDR1 SGHKS, CDR2 YYEKEE (reference sequence). CDR3 sequence: CASSTGKNTEAFF. CDR3 DNA sequence: TGTGCCAGCAGCACCGGGAAGAACACTGAAGCTTTCTTT.

The V call is TRBV28, the J call TRBJ2-7; 8 nucleotides match TRBD2. CDR1 and CDR2 from the germline V gene are MDHEN and SYDVKM. The CDR3 spans 15 residues. J gave up 3 bases and V 8 bases, and 12 bases lay outside the gene matches. The CDR3 here is CASSGSVAGIYEQYF. The CDR3 coding sequence is TGTGCCAGCTCGGGTTCGGTAGCGGGAATCTACGAGCAGTACTTC.

CDR3 sequence (DNA): TGCGCCAGCAGCCGAAAACTAGGACAGGGCTACCCTGGGGCCAACGTCCTGACTTTC. Its protein product is CASSRKLGQGYPGANVLTF. The rearrangement uses TRBV4-3 and TRBJ2-6, with 8 bases fitting TRBD1. The J segment lost 2 bases and the V segment lost 4 bases, leaving 13 bases of the junction unmatched. There are 19 residues in the CDR3. Germline assignment: CDR1 LGHNA and CDR2 YSLEER.